This TCR beta chain was obtained from a study of blood T cell repertoires in COVID-19 (dated by TCRdb to the early 2020s). At the level of the whole study: The collaborator samples originated in the United States, Italy and Spain and spanned the acute and convalescent phases of COVID-19. Samples were obtained from the ongoing ImmuneRACE study (first 160 participants) and from 950 to 1,500 subjects provided by 6 global collaborators. The sample metadata nearly always contained a de-identified subject ID, COVID-19 status, age in years and sex. The prospective study material was composed of cDNA or gDNA derived from T cells, B-cell-depleted T cells, or PBMCs. Where available, HLA class I and class II types were taken from metadata supplied by the sample provider and were not determined by assay-based typing. The dataset comprised deeply sampled blood TCRbeta repertoires from subjects exposed to, actively infected with, or recovered from COVID-19. The repertoires were released in a freely available public database intended as a resource for research on the immune response to SARS-CoV-2.

The paper's findings and limits, for the study overall: The amount of clinical and demographic metadata varied by source and participant and was provided uncurated.

On this clone: Its antigen is currently not known. No per-base quality is available; no much larger clone lies one base away.

TCRbeta CDR3 regions were amplified from genomic DNA using the immunoSEQ Assay, a bias-controlled multiplex PCR. The study's own analysis went as follows. The number of nucleated cells in each sample was estimated by amplification of reference gene primers within the assay. Sequence reads were collapsed and filtered to measure the absolute abundance of every unique TCRbeta CDR3 rearrangement. For each sample, productive Simpson clonality was calculated as the square root of Simpson's diversity index across productive rearrangements. TCRdb obtained this table from immuneACCESS and retained in-frame rearrangements with V and J assigned. These tables miss some clones; where compared with another copy, unresolved V genes account for less than half of the shortfall, and the remainder is unexplained. From that table come the V and J calls and clone size; the DNA was used to work out D and trimming. The sample yields some 290,000 clones; about nine tenths were counted once. The ten largest make up over 8.5% of the sample.

In Seattle, one collaborating source enrolled patients while the infection was active and tracked those patients longitudinally over the course of disease. Whole blood was collected in K2EDTA tubes by collaborating institutions according to the institutions' own protocols. For TCRbeta analysis, collaborators shipped samples in one of three forms: frozen whole blood, isolated PBMCs, or DNA extracted from either of those sample types. CDR3 length: 15 amino acids, cysteine to phenylalanine. Only the CDR3 portion is preserved as DNA: 45 bases, with reading frame beginning at the first base. The germline V gene encodes CDR1 SEHNR and CDR2 FQNEAQ (reference sequence). At the junction V is shortened by 11 bases and J by 1 base; bases outside the gene matches: 11.

This TCR came from a woman in her 30s with COVID-19, enrolled during active disease. The sequencing input was peripheral blood. The rearranged chain carries TRBV7-9 and TRBJ2-5; TRBD2 aligns with 9 central bases. The DNA is as follows: TGTGCCGGCCGACGGGGTAGCGGGAGCCAAGAGACCCAGTACTTC. This is translated as CAGRRGSGSQETQYF.